These T cell receptor beta chains were read from a single sample in a study of Graves' ophthalmopathy and Graves' hyperthyroidism. One entry per CDR3 protein results from TCRdb running MiXCR on the multiplex PCR reads. The table has roughly 160,000 distinct CDR3 sequences, less than 45% seen once. The sample comprised peripheral blood. The receptors shown here come from a woman aged 40 to 49 with Graves' ophthalmopathy. Both conserved end residues are part of each CDR3. Fields, in order: D gene, CDR3 length, V gene, J gene, CDR3 protein. D genes are given only for firm matches.

d_call: .; cdr3_length: 16; v_call: TRBV28; j_call: TRBJ1-5; cdr3_aa: CASSLRAGHSNQPQHF
d_call: .; cdr3_length: 17; v_call: TRBV10-3; j_call: TRBJ2-4; cdr3_aa: CAISEGVGALAKNIQYF
d_call: TRBD1; cdr3_length: 14; v_call: TRBV28; j_call: TRBJ2-7; cdr3_aa: CASLSRTGSYEQYF
d_call: TRBD1; cdr3_length: 18; v_call: TRBV12-3/TRBV12-4; j_call: TRBJ2-7; cdr3_aa: CASAHRDRGIWASYEQYF
d_call: .; cdr3_length: 13; v_call: TRBV20-1; j_call: TRBJ2-7; cdr3_aa: CSAPSSSKYEQYF
d_call: TRBD1; cdr3_length: 15; v_call: TRBV3-1; j_call: TRBJ2-5; cdr3_aa: CASSRGQGGRETQYF
d_call: .; cdr3_length: 15; v_call: TRBV12-3/TRBV12-4; j_call: TRBJ1-2; cdr3_aa: CASSRGTLTNYGYTF
d_call: .; cdr3_length: 14; v_call: TRBV12-3/TRBV12-4; j_call: TRBJ1-1; cdr3_aa: CASSIQGLNTEAFF
d_call: .; cdr3_length: 13; v_call: TRBV5-1; j_call: TRBJ2-7; cdr3_aa: CASRMLVGEEQYF
d_call: TRBD1; cdr3_length: 18; v_call: TRBV6-2/TRBV6-3; j_call: TRBJ2-2; cdr3_aa: CASSTITPGTVNTGELFF
d_call: .; cdr3_length: 17; v_call: TRBV4-1; j_call: TRBJ1-6; cdr3_aa: CASSQEGEPSSNSPLHF
d_call: .; cdr3_length: 14; v_call: TRBV12-3/TRBV12-4; j_call: TRBJ1-1; cdr3_aa: CASSFLDRNTEAFF
d_call: TRBD1; cdr3_length: 13; v_call: TRBV24-1; j_call: TRBJ1-5; cdr3_aa: CATGQGAGQPQHF
d_call: .; cdr3_length: 14; v_call: TRBV12-3/TRBV12-4; j_call: TRBJ1-5; cdr3_aa: CASSLADGDQPQHF
d_call: .; cdr3_length: 15; v_call: TRBV19; j_call: TRBJ2-5; cdr3_aa: CASSLEAGSQETQYF
d_call: .; cdr3_length: 11; v_call: TRBV2; j_call: TRBJ2-5; cdr3_aa: CALNRGETQYF
d_call: .; cdr3_length: 12; v_call: TRBV7-9; j_call: TRBJ1-1; cdr3_aa: CASSIGSTEAFF
d_call: .; cdr3_length: 13; v_call: TRBV9; j_call: TRBJ2-3; cdr3_aa: CASSVDGRYTQYF
d_call: TRBD1; cdr3_length: 12; v_call: TRBV6-2/TRBV6-3; j_call: TRBJ2-7; cdr3_aa: CAMGTGVDEQYF
d_call: .; cdr3_length: 13; v_call: TRBV6-1; j_call: TRBJ1-1; cdr3_aa: CASSFDRRDEAFF
d_call: .; cdr3_length: 13; v_call: TRBV3-1; j_call: TRBJ1-5; cdr3_aa: CASSGGHNQPQHF